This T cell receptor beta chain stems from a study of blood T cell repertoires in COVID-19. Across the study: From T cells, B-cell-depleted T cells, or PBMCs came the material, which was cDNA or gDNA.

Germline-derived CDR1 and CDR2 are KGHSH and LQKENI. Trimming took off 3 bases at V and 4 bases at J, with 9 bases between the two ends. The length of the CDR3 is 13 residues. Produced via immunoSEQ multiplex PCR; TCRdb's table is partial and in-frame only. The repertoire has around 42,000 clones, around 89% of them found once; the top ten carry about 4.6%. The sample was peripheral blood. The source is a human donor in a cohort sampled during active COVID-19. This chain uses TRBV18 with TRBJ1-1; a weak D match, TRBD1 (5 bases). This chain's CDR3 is CASSPYQGTEAFF. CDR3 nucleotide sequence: TGTGCCAGCTCACCTTACCAGGGCACTGAAGCTTTCTTT. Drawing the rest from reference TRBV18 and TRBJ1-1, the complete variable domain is NAGVMQNPRHLVRRRGQEARLRCSPMKGHSHVYWYRQLPEEGLKFMVYLQKENIIDESGMPKERFSAEFPKEGPSILRIQQVVRGDSAAYFCASSPYQGTEAFFGQGTRLTVV.